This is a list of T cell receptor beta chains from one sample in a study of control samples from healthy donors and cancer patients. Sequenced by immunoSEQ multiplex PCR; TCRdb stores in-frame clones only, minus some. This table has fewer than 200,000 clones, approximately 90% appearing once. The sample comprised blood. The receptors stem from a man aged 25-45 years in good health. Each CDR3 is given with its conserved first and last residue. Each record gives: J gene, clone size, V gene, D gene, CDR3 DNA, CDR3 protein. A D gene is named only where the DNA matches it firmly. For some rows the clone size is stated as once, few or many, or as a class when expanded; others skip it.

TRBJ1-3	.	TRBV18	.	TGTGCCAGCTCACCCGACTCCTCTGGAAACACCATATATTTT	CASSPDSSGNTIYF
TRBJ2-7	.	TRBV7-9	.	TGTGCCAGCAGCCCCCCGCGGGGAACCTACGAGCAGTACTTC	CASSPPRGTYEQYF
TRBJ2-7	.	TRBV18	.	TGTGCCAGCTCTCGCGGACAGCACGACGAGCAGTACTTC	CASSRGQHDEQYF
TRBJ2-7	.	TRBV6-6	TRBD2	TGTGCCACAACCGGGACTAGTCAGTACGAGCAGTACTTC	CATTGTSQYEQYF
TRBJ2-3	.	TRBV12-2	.	TGTGCAAGTCGCTTAGCGACCGGGACTGAGTTTCACACAGATACGCAGTATTTT	CASRLATGTEFHTDTQYF
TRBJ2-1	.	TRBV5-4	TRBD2	TGTGCCAGCATGCCTAGCGGGAGCCCCTACAATGAGCAGTTCTTC	CASMPSGSPYNEQFF
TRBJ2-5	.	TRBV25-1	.	TGTGCCAGCAGTGTTACTCAATTTGGCCTGGAGACCCAGTACTTC	CASSVTQFGLETQYF
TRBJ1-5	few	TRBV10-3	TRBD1	TGTGCCATCAGTTCCGGGACAGGACACCCCCAGCCCCAGCATTTT	CAISSGTGHPQPQHF
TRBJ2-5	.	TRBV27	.	TGTGCCAGCAATGAGGGAAAGACCCAGTACTTC	CASNEGKTQYF
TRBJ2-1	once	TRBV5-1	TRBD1	TGCGCCAGCAGCTCACCGGGACAGGGGCACAATGAGCAGTTCTTC	CASSSPGQGHNEQFF
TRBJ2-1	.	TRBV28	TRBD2	TGTGCCAGCAGTCAGCGACTAGCGGGGGCCTACAATGAGCAGTTCTTC	CASSQRLAGAYNEQFF
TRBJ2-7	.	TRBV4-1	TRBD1	TGCGCCAGCAGCCAAGATGGGACAGAGGAATACGAGCAGTACTTC	CASSQDGTEEYEQYF
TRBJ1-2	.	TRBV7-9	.	TGTGCCAGCAGCTTCACAGGGAAAGGAGGCTACACCTTC	CASSFTGKGGYTF
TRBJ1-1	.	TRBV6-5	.	TGTGCCAGCAGTTACTCGAACACTGAAGCTTTCTTT	CASSYSNTEAFF